This TCR beta chain was identified during a study of T cell repertoires in cytomegalovirus infection. Study at large: Recently identified HLA-C-restricted CMV epitopes were among the peptides used. Evidence of both CMV infection and a matching HLA type came from public TCR beta signatures. Whole-study findings and limits: Totalled public TCR beta family frequency picked out people who carried CMV plus the relevant HLA. In two of eight donors, the top clonotype was HLA-C-restricted CMV-specific.

This clonotype was counted between two and nine times. Antigen: not known. TCRdb reprocessed the reads with MiXCR, giving one entry per CDR3 protein. The repertoire holds fewer than 1,000,000 distinct CDR3 sequences, with 31% as singletons. The germline V gene has CDR1 SEHNR and CDR2 FQNEAQ (reference sequence). V shed 2 bases and J 4 bases; nucleotides not matched to a gene: 3. The CDR3 is made up of 16 amino acids. The sample was cultured CD8+ T cells from PBMCs, taken from culture after CMV antigen stimulation. The TCR originated in a human donor in good health (CMV status not recorded). Some clones in this sample may be carry-over from other donors' samples. The chain combines TRBV7-9 with TRBJ2-2, with 11 nucleotides matching TRBD2. CDR3 sequence (DNA): TGTGCCAGCAGCTTACCTAGCGGGGGGCCCACCGGGGAGCTGTTTTTT. Protein sequence: CASSLPSGGPTGELFF.